These T cell receptor beta chains were read from a single sample in a study of T-cell reconstitution after alpha-beta-depleted transplantation in children. Each CDR3 protein gets one entry after TCRdb re-called the PCR reads with MiXCR. Among some 830,000 distinct CDR3 sequences listed, 16% were seen once. Here the sequenced sample was PBMCs, mostly from graft donor cells, taken 360 days after TCRalphabeta/CD19-depleted stem cell transplant. Receptor source: a male patient between 5 and 17 years old who had a stem cell transplant for acute lymphoblastic leukemia, so the T cells may come from the graft donor. Each CDR3 is given with its conserved first and last residue. D genes are given only for firm matches. Where a row states a size, it is once, few, many or the class of an expanded clone; other rows omit it.

>few|TRBJ2-7|TRBV6-5|TRBD2
TGTGCCAGCAGTTACGTAGGGACTAGAATACGGTACGAGCAGTACTTC
CASSYVGTRIRYEQYF
>-|TRBJ1-5|TRBV2|-
TGTGCCAGCTGTTTATCTGGTTGGGGTTCCCATAGCAATCAGCCCCAGCATTTT
CASCLSGWGSHSNQPQHF
>-|TRBJ2-1|TRBV4-1|-
TGCGCCAGCAGCCGAGGGACCGTATACAATGAGCAGTTCTTC
CASSRGTVYNEQFF
>-|TRBJ2-1|TRBV11-1|-
TGTGCCAGCAGCCAACCATTAAAAGAAAGCCAAGGGCGGCTAGCGAATGAGCAGTTCTTC
CASSQPLKESQGRLANEQFF
>few|TRBJ1-6|TRBV18|TRBD1
TGTGCCAGCTCACAGCGCAGGGGGGATTCACCCCTCCACTTT
CASSQRRGDSPLHF
>few|TRBJ2-3|TRBV9|-
TGTGCCAGCAGCGTCGACAGTTTCTACACAGATACGCAGTATTTT
CASSVDSFYTDTQYF
>-|TRBJ2-7|TRBV14|TRBD2
TGTGCCAGCAGCCAAGTGATCAGCGGGAGGCTCAACGAGCAGTACTTC
CASSQVISGRLNEQYF
>-|TRBJ2-2|TRBV7-2|-
TGTGCCAGCAGCCTTATAAGGTTCCGTGGGCCTACCGGGGAGCTGTTTTTT
CASSLIRFRGPTGELFF
>few|TRBJ1-2|TRBV12-3/TRBV12-4|-
TGTGCCAGCAGTTCGGACAGCAGGGGCTACACCTTC
CASSSDSRGYTF
>-|TRBJ1-2|TRBV7-9|-
TGTGCCAGCAGCTCACCCCCTGGCTACACCTTC
CASSSPPGYTF
>-|TRBJ2-1|TRBV7-9|TRBD2
TGTGCCAGCAGCGTATCCGCCTCTAGCGGGAGGGTCCATGAGCAGTTCTTC
CASSVSASSGRVHEQFF
>few|TRBJ1-4|TRBV5-6|TRBD1
TGTGCCAGCAGCGGACCCGGGACAGAAGGTGAAAAACTGTTTTTT
CASSGPGTEGEKLFF
>-|TRBJ2-1|TRBV9|TRBD1
TGTGCCAGCAGCGTGGGACAGGGTTTCTTCAATGAGCAGTTCTTC
CASSVGQGFFNEQFF
>-|TRBJ2-7|TRBV7-8|-
TGTGCCAGCAGCTTCTTCCGGGACTACGAGCAGTACTTC
CASSFFRDYEQYF
>many|TRBJ2-3|TRBV6-4|-
TGTGCCAGCAGTGTACGTCCGTCGGATACGCAGTATTTT
CASSVRPSDTQYF
>-|TRBJ2-2|TRBV5-1|-
TGCGCCAGCAGCTTGGAGACCGTCAACACCGGGGAGCTGTTTTTT
CASSLETVNTGELFF